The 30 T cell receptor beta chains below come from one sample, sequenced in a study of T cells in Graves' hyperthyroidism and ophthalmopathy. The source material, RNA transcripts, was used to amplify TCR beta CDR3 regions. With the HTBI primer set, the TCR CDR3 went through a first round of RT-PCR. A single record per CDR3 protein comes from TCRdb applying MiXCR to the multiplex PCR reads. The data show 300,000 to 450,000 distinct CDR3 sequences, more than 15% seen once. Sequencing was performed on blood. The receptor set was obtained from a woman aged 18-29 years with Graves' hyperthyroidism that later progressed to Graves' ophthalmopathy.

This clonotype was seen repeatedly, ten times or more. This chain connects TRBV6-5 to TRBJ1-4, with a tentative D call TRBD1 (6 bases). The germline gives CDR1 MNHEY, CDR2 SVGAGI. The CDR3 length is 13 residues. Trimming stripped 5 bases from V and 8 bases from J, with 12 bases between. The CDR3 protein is CASSAGVDEKLFF. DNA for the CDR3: TGTGCCAGCAGTGCAGGGGTTGACGAAAAACTGTTTTTT.

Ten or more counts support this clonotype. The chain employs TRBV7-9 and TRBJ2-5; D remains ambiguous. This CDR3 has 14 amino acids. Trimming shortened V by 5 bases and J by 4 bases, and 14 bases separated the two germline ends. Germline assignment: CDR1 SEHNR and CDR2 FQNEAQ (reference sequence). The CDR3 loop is CASSGDGGRETQYF. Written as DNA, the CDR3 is TGTGCCAGCAGCGGCGACGGCGGACGAGAGACCCAGTACTTC.

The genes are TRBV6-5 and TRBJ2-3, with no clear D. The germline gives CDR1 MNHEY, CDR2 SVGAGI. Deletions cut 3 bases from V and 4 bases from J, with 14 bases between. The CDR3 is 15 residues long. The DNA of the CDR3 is TGTGCCAGCAGTTATGTGGCGCCTCAGGCAGATACGCAGTATTTT. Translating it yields CASSYVAPQADTQYF.

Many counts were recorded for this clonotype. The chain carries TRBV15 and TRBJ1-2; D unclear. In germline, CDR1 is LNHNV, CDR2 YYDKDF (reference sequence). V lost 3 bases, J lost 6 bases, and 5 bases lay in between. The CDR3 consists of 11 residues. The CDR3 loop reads CATSREDGYTF. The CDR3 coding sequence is TGTGCCACCAGCAGGGAGGATGGCTACACCTTC.

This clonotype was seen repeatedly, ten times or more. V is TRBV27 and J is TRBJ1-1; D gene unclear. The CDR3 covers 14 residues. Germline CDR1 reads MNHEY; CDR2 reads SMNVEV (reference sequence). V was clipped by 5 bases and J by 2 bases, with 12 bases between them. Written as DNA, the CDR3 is TGTGCCAGCAGTCCGCTAACAATAAACACTGAAGCTTTCTTT. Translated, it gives CASSPLTINTEAFF.

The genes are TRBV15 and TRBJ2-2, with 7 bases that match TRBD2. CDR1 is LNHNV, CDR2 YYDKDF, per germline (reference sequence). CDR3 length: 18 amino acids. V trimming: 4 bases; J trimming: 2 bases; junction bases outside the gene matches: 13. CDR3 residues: CATSIRLGGRRNTGELFF. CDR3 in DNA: TGTGCCACCAGCATCCGTCTGGGCGGGAGAAGAAACACCGGGGAGCTGTTTTTT.

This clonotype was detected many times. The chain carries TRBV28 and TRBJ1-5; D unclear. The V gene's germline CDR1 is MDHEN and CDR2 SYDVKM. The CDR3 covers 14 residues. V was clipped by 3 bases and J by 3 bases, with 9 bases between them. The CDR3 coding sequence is TGTGCCAGCAGTTTTTCGGCAGACAATCAGCCCCAGCATTTT. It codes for CASSFSADNQPQHF.

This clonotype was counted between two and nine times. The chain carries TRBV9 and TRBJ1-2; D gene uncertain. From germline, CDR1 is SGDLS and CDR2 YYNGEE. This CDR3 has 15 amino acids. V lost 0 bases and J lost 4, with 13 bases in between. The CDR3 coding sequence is TGTGCCAGCAGCGTAGGTCTGTGGGGTGCCTATGGCTACACCTTC. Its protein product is CASSVGLWGAYGYTF.

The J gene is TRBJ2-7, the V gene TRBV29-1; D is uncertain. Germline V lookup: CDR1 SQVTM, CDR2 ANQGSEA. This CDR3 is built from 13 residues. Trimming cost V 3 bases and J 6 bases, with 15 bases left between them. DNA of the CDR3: TGCAGCGTTGAGCGGACCCTCTCAGGCGAGCAGTACTTC. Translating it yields CSVERTLSGEQYF.

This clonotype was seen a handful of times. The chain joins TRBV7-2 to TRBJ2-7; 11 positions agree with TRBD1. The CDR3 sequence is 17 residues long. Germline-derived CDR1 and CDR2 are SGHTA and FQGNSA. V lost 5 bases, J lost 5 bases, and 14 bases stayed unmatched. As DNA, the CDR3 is TGTGCCAGCAGCCCAAACCGCGGGACAGGGGGGCGGGACGAGCAGTACTTC. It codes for CASSPNRGTGGRDEQYF.

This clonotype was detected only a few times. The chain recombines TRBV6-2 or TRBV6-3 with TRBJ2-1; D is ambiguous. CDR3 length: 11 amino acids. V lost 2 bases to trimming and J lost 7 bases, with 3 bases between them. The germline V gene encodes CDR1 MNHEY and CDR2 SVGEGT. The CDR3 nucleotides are TGTGCCAGCAGTTACCTTAATGAGCAGTTCTTC. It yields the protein CASSYLNEQFF.

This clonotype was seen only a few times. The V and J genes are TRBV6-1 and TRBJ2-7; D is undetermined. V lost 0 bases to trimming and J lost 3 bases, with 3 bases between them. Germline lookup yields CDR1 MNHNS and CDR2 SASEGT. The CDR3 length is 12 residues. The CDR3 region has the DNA TGTGCCAGCAGTGAAGCCTACTACGAGCAGTACTTC. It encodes CASSEAYYEQYF.

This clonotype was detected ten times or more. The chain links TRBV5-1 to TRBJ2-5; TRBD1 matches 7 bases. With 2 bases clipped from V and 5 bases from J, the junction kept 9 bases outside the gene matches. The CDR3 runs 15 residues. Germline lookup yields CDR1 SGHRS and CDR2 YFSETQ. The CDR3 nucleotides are TGCGCCAGCAGCTTAGGCGACAGGGATAGCGAGACCCAGTACTTC. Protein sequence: CASSLGDRDSETQYF.

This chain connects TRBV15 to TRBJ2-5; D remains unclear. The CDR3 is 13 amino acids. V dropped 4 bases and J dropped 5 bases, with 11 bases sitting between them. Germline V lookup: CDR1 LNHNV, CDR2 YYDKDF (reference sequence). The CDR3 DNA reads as TGTGCCACCAGCAACTACCGGAGTGAGACCCAGTACTTC. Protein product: CATSNYRSETQYF.

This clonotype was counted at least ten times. CDR3 nucleotides: TGCAGTGCTAGAGATGGGCGGATCGGAACCTACGAGCAGTACTTC. Encoded protein: CSARDGRIGTYEQYF. The chain recombines TRBV20-1 with TRBJ2-7; D unresolved. V lost 0 bases and J lost 2, with 14 bases in between. Germline V CDR1 and CDR2: DFQATT, SNEGSKA (reference sequence). The CDR3 is made up of 15 amino acids.

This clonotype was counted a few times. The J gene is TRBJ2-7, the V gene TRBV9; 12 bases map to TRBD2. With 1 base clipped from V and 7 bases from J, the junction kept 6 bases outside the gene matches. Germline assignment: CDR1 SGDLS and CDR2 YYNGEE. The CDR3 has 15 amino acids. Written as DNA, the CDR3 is TGTGCCAGCAGCGTAACGACTAGCGGGAGTGAAGAGCAGTACTTC. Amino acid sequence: CASSVTTSGSEEQYF.

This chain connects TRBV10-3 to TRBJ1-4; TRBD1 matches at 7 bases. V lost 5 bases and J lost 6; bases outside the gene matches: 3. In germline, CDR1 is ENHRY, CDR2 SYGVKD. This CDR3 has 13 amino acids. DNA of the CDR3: TGTGCCATCAGTAAGGGGGCTCATGAAAAACTGTTTTTT. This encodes CAISKGAHEKLFF.

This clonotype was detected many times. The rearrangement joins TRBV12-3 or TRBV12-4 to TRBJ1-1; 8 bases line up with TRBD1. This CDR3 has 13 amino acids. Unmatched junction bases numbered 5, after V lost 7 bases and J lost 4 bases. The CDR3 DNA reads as TGTGCCAGCACTAAGGGACAGGTCACTGAAGCTTTCTTT. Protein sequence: CASTKGQVTEAFF.

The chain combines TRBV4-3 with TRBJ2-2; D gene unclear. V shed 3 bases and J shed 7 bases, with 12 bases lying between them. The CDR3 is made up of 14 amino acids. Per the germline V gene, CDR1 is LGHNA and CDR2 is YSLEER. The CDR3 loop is CASSQSFSSGELFF. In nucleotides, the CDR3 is TGCGCCAGCAGCCAGTCCTTTTCGAGCGGGGAGCTGTTTTTT.

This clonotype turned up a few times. CDR3 protein: CASSPLWREGYEQYF. The CDR3 nucleotides are TGTGCCAGCAGTCCCCTCTGGCGGGAGGGCTACGAGCAGTACTTC. This rearrangement joins TRBV12-3 or TRBV12-4 to TRBJ2-7, with 9 bases that match TRBD2. CDR3 length equals 15 residues. J gave up 3 bases and V 5 bases, and 8 bases lay outside the gene matches.

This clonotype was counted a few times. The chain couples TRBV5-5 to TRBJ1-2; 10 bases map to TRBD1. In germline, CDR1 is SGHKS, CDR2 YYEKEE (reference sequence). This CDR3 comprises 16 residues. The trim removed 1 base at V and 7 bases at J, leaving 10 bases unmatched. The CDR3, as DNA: TGTGCCAGCAGCTTGTTCCCGGGACAGGGGATCGGTGGCTACACCTTC. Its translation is CASSLFPGQGIGGYTF.

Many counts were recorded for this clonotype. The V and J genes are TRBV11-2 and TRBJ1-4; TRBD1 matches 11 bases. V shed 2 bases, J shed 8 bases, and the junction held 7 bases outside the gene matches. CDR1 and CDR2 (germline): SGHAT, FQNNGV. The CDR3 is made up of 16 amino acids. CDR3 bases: TGTGCCAGCAGCTTATGGACAGGGGGCATAGGGGAAAAACTGTTTTTT. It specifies CASSLWTGGIGEKLFF. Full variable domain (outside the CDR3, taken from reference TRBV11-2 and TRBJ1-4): EAGVAQSPRYKIIEKRQSVAFWCNPISGHATLYWYQQILGQGPKLLIQFQNNGVVDDSQLPKDRFSAERLKGVDSTLKIQPAKLEDSAVYLCASSLWTGGIGEKLFFGSGTQLSVL.

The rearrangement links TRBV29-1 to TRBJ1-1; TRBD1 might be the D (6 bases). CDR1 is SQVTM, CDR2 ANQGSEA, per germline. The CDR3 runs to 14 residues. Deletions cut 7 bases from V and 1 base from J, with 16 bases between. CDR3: CSARWGLENTEAFF. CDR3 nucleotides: TGCAGCGCCAGGTGGGGGCTCGAGAACACTGAAGCTTTCTTT.

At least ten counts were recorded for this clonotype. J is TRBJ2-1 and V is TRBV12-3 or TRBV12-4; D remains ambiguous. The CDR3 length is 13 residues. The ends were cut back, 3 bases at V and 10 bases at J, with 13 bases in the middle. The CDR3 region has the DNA TGTGCCAGCAGTTTCATAGGTCCTAACGAGCAGTTCTTC. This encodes CASSFIGPNEQFF.

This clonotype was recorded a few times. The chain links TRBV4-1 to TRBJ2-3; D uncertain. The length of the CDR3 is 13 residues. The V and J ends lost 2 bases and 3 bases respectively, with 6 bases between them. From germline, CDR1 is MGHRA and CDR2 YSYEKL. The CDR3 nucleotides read TGCGCCAGCAGCCAATCGAGGACAGATACGCAGTATTTT. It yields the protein CASSQSRTDTQYF.

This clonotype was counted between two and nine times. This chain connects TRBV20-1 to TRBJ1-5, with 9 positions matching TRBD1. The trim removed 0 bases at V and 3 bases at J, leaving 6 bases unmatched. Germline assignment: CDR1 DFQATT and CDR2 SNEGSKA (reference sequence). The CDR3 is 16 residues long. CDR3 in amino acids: CSARDSGQGFNQPQHF. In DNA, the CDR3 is TGCAGTGCTAGAGATTCGGGACAGGGATTCAATCAGCCCCAGCATTTT.

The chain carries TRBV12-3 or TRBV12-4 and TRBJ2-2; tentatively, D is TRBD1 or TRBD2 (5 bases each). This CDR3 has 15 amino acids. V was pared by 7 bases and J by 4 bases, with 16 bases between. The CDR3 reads CASTLGTYLTGELFF. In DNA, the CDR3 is TGTGCCAGCACACTCGGGACCTACCTCACCGGGGAGCTGTTTTTT.

Here the CDR3 reads CASSLTTAREQYF. The CDR3 region has the DNA TGTGCCAGCAGCTTGACGACCGCTAGAGAGCAGTACTTC. The V and J genes are TRBV7-9 and TRBJ2-7; D gene unclear. V shed 3 bases and J shed 7 bases, with 13 bases lying between them. The CDR3 sequence is 13 residues long. Germline V CDR1 and CDR2: SEHNR, FQNEAQ (reference sequence). Variable domain in full (rest from reference TRBV7-9 and TRBJ2-7): DTGVSQNPRHKITKRGQNVTFRCDPISEHNRLYWYRQTLGQGPEFLTYFQNEAQLEKSRLLSDRFSAERPKGSFSTLEIQRTEQGDSAMYLCASSLTTAREQYFGPGTRLTVT.

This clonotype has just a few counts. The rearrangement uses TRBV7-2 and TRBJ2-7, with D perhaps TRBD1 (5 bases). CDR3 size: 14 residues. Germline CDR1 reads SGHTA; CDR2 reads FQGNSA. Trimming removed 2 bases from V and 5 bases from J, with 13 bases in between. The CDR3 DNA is TGTGCCAGCAGCTTAAGCAGGGTCTTCGACGAGCAGTACTTC. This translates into CASSLSRVFDEQYF.

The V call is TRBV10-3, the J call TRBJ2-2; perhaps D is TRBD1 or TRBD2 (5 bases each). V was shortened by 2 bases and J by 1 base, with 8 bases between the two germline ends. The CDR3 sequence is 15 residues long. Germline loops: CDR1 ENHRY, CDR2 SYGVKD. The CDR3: CAISEGTVNTGELFF. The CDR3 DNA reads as TGTGCCATCAGTGAGGGGACGGTGAACACCGGGGAGCTGTTTTTT.